Below, 16 T cell receptor beta chains from the same sample are listed, as sequenced in a study of a mutant IDH1 vaccine in newly diagnosed glioma. These receptors' targets are unknown. Measured with immunoSEQ multiplex PCR; TCRdb has only the in-frame clones, and not every one. The repertoire has some 56,000 clones, approximately 75% of them found once; the top ten carry around 5%. Indicated time point: week 47, end of study. Mutant IDH1 20-mer peptide, at 300 ug, made up each vaccine dose, with topical imiquimod. Here the sequenced sample was PBMCs, taken from a glioma patient whose treatment included an IDH1 peptide vaccine. These receptors all stem from a man in his fifties with glioma.

The V call is TRBV6-1, the J call TRBJ2-7, with a possible D match to TRBD1 (5 bases). Germline V gives CDR1 MNHNS, CDR2 SASEGT. This CDR3 is built from 12 residues. V gave up 7 bases and J gave up 0 bases, with 7 bases separating them. CDR3: CASKGDSYEQYF. CDR3 nucleotide sequence: TGTGCCAGCAAAGGGGACTCCTACGAGCAGTACTTC.

This clone was seen only a few times. The V call is TRBV14, the J call TRBJ2-1, with D tentatively TRBD2 (5 bases). Germline assignment: CDR1 SGHDN and CDR2 FVKESK. The CDR3 sequence is 11 residues long. V lost 4 bases to trimming and J lost 8 bases, with 6 bases between them. CDR3: CASSRADEQFF. The DNA of the CDR3 is TGTGCCAGCAGCCGAGCGGATGAGCAGTTCTTC.

The sample holds one count of this clone. The J gene is TRBJ1-4, the V gene TRBV2; D unclear. This CDR3 is 16 amino acids long. Looked up from germline, CDR1 is SNHLY and CDR2 is FYNNEI. Trimming removed 8 bases from V and 0 bases from J, with 16 bases in between. CDR3 sequence: CASAPRVGSTNEKLFF. The CDR3 DNA reads as TGTGCCAGCGCCCCGAGGGTCGGATCAACTAATGAAAAACTGTTTTTT. Combining the CDR3 with reference TRBV2 and TRBJ1-4 gives the whole variable domain EPEVTQTPSHQVTQMGQEVILRCVPISNHLYFYWYRQILGQKVEFLVSFYNNEISEKSEIFDDQFSVERPDGSNFTLKIRSTKLEDSAMYFCASAPRVGSTNEKLFFGSGTQLSVL.

CDR3 sequence: CASSLNTANEQFF. As DNA, the CDR3 is TGTGCCAGCAGCCTTAATACGGCCAATGAGCAGTTCTTC. The chain employs TRBV2 and TRBJ2-1; no definite D call. CDR1 and CDR2 from the germline V gene are SNHLY and FYNNEI. Trimming removed 6 bases at V and 6 bases at J, with 12 bases between. There are 13 residues in the CDR3.

This clone turned up a few times. This sequence joins TRBV27 and TRBJ1-2; a weak D match, TRBD1 (5 bases). Germline loops: CDR1 MNHEY, CDR2 SMNVEV (reference sequence). The CDR3 sequence is 13 residues long. Trimming cost V 6 bases and J 1 base, with 9 bases left between them. The CDR3 DNA reads TGTGCCAGCAGGGGGGTGGGTAACTATGGCTACACCTTC. This sequence encodes CASRGVGNYGYTF.

CDR3 amino acids: CASSWNGQGGPYEQYF. The DNA of the CDR3 is TGTGCCAGCAGCTGGAACGGACAGGGTGGCCCCTACGAGCAGTACTTC. This sequence joins TRBV13 and TRBJ2-7, with 8 bases lining up with TRBD1. CDR3 length equals 16 residues. Losses at the gene ends were 4 bases for V and 2 bases for J; bases not matched to a gene: 10. The V gene's germline CDR1 is PRHDT and CDR2 FYEKMQ (reference sequence).

The V and J genes are TRBV2 and TRBJ1-3; D might be TRBD1 (5 bases). Deletions cut 6 bases from V and 1 base from J, with 13 bases between. Germline V CDR1 and CDR2: SNHLY, FYNNEI. The CDR3 spans 15 residues. The CDR3 protein is CASRADRRSGNTIYF. In DNA form, the CDR3 reads TGTGCCAGCAGAGCCGACAGAAGGTCTGGAAACACCATATATTTT.

The rearrangement uses TRBV29-1 and TRBJ2-3, with D perhaps matching TRBD1 or TRBD2 (6 bases each). The length of the CDR3 is 14 residues. Germline V lookup: CDR1 SQVTM, CDR2 ANQGSEA. V lost 4 bases and J 3 bases, leaving 14 bases between the germline ends. The CDR3 protein is CSVVWGAETDTQYF. The CDR3 bases are TGCAGCGTTGTGTGGGGGGCAGAGACAGATACGCAGTATTTT.

The J gene is TRBJ1-3, the V gene TRBV10-1; possibly TRBD1 for D (6 bases). This CDR3 comprises 13 residues. Germline CDR1 and CDR2: WNHNN and SYGVQD (reference sequence). The V end was cut by 6 bases, the J end by 10 bases, with 16 bases between. The CDR3 protein is CASSARTVGTIYF. CDR3 nucleotide sequence: TGCGCCAGCAGCGCCCGGACAGTTGGAACCATATATTTT.

The rearrangement uses TRBV7-2 and TRBJ2-5; D is unclear. The germline V gene encodes CDR1 SGHTA and CDR2 FQGNSA. The CDR3 covers 13 residues. Trimming stripped 1 base from V and 1 base from J, with 4 bases between. The CDR3 DNA reads TGTGCCAGCAGCTTAGGGCTCCAAGAGACCCAGTACTTC. Encoded protein: CASSLGLQETQYF.

Comment on this clone: This same CDR3 is encoded by further DNA sequences in the sample. V and J are TRBV29-1 and TRBJ2-3; D unclear. Trimming cost V 3 bases and J 1 base, with 11 bases left between them. The CDR3 totals 14 residues. Germline loops: CDR1 SQVTM, CDR2 ANQGSEA. CDR3 loop: CSVDRPQGTDTQYF. The CDR3, as DNA: TGCAGCGTTGACCGTCCCCAGGGCACAGATACGCAGTATTTT.

This chain uses TRBV7-8 with TRBJ1-3, with 10 bases identical to TRBD1. The CDR3 consists of 14 residues. J lost 5 bases, V lost 5 bases, and 3 bases had no gene match. Looked up from germline, CDR1 is SGHVS and CDR2 is FQNEAQ. The CDR3: CASSRDRGRNTIYF. CDR3 sequence (DNA): TGTGCCAGCAGCCGGGACAGGGGAAGAAACACCATATATTTT.

This clone came up once. This chain joins TRBV11-2 and TRBJ2-7; D unresolved. The germline V and J ends were trimmed by 1 base and 0 bases, with 16 bases remaining between them. The CDR3 extends over 17 amino acids. CDR1 and CDR2 from the germline V gene are SGHAT and FQNNGV. The CDR3 region is CASSLAPGRSSSYEQYF. DNA of the CDR3: TGTGCCAGCAGCTTAGCCCCTGGCAGGTCCAGCTCCTACGAGCAGTACTTC.

V usage is TRBV5-6 and J usage is TRBJ1-2, with D unclear. The germline CDR1 and CDR2 sequences are SGHDT and YYEEEE. Trimming stripped 0 bases from V and 2 bases from J, with 5 bases between. CDR3 length: 13 residues. The CDR3 sequence: CASSLEGNYGYTF. The DNA of the CDR3 is TGTGCCAGCAGCTTGGAAGGGAACTATGGCTACACCTTC.

This clone has more than one count but fewer than ten. V is TRBV5-1 and J is TRBJ1-1; 7 bases fit TRBD1. Germline V lookup: CDR1 SGHRS, CDR2 YFSETQ. The CDR3 covers 15 residues. Germline trimming cut 0 bases from V and 3 bases from J; bases unmatched to any gene: 5. The CDR3 nucleotides are TGCGCCAGCAGCTTGGCCGGGGACAGCCACACTGAAGCTTTCTTT. It codes for CASSLAGDSHTEAFF. The complete variable domain, with remaining parts taken from reference TRBV5-1 and TRBJ1-1, reads KAGVTQTPRYLIKTRGQQVTLSCSPISGHRSVSWYQQTPGQGLQFLFEYFSETQRNKGNFPGRFSGRQFSNSRSEMNVSTLELGDSALYLCASSLAGDSHTEAFFGQGTRLTVV.

The chain links TRBV27 to TRBJ2-1, with 7 bases that match TRBD2. In germline, CDR1 is MNHEY, CDR2 SMNVEV (reference sequence). CDR3 length: 11 amino acids. V was pared by 2 bases and J by 14 bases, with 3 bases of the junction left unmatched. Here the CDR3 reads CASSLAGREFF. CDR3 DNA: TGTGCCAGCAGTTTAGCGGGGAGGGAGTTCTTC.